This TCR beta chain was identified in a study of T-cell memory formation after mild COVID-19. Study-wide results and limits: Clones contracting over day 15 to 85 were CD4/CD8 balanced, with later expanders leaning CD4+. Researchers report contracting CD4+ clones mostly in CM and EM, with CD8+ clones in EMRA.

A few counts support this clonotype. Its specificity is not known. TCRdb analysed the 5' RACE reads with MiXCR anew, one entry per CDR3 protein. The sample carries about 350,000 distinct CDR3 sequences, around 13% recorded once. Germline V gene data show CDR1 as LGHNA and CDR2 as YSLEER. Trimming shortened V by 1 base and J by 3 bases, and 9 bases separated the two germline ends. The CDR3 length is 15 residues. V is TRBV4-3 and J is TRBJ1-4; D gene unclear. What was sequenced was PBMCs or a T cell subset sorted from them (not recorded which). This clonotype was obtained from a young man who had mild COVID-19 (a few samples of this study predate the infection). Cell type and time point are not known. In DNA, the CDR3 is TGCGCCAGCAGCCAAGGAAGTCTCCCTAATGAAAAACTGTTTTTT. Translation gives CASSQGSLPNEKLFF.